These 21 T cell receptor beta chains originate from one sample sequenced in a study of monozygotic twins with inflammatory bowel disease. From the 5' RACE reads, TCRdb lists one entry per CDR3 protein and no DNA. This sample's table reports about 300,000 distinct CDR3 sequences. Sequences were obtained from blood. These receptors were taken from a human donor with ulcerative colitis or Crohn's disease, or a healthy co-twin of an affected twin (not recorded which).

The genes are TRBV6-5 and TRBJ1-1. The CDR3 runs 14 residues. The germline CDR1 and CDR2 sequences are MNHEY and SVGAGI. The CDR3 sequence is CASSYSGTNTEAFF.

The V gene is TRBV29-1, the J gene TRBJ1-1. CDR1 and CDR2 from the germline V gene are SQVTM and ANQGSEA. The CDR3 length is 13 residues. The CDR3 sequence is CSALGGKTGQAFF.

The chain joins TRBV7-9 to TRBJ2-2; TCRdb designates TRBD1, a call that cannot be tested without DNA. Germline CDR1 SEHNR, CDR2 FQNEAQ (reference sequence). The CDR3 runs 14 residues. The CDR3 spells CASSLIWGTGELFF.

This CDR3 is CASSFWLDGGQLHNEQFF. The chain combines TRBV7-8 with TRBJ2-1. CDR1 and CDR2 (germline): SGHVS, FQNEAQ. CDR3 size: 18 residues.

V gene TRBV20-1 combines with J gene TRBJ2-1; TCRdb lists TRBD1, though no DNA is available to test this call. The CDR3 extends over 12 amino acids. Germline V gene lookup returns CDR1 DFQATT and CDR2 SNEGSKA (reference sequence). The CDR3 here is CSGVRGDNEQFF.

The chain combines TRBV9 with TRBJ2-7; there is no DNA to check the TCRdb D call of TRBD1. Germline CDR1 reads SGDLS; CDR2 reads YYNGEE. The CDR3 is made up of 15 amino acids. The CDR3 spells CASSVAGTSSYEQYF.

The rearrangement joins TRBV30 to TRBJ2-7; TCRdb names TRBD1, which stays unverified in the absence of DNA. CDR1 and CDR2 (germline): GTSNPN, SVGIG (reference sequence). CDR3 length: 14 residues. The CDR3 here is CAWSVGTGSYEQYF.

This chain uses TRBV4-1 with TRBJ2-1; the TCRdb D gene call, TRBD2, has no DNA to confirm it. CDR3 length: 16 residues. In germline, CDR1 is MGHRA, CDR2 YSYEKL. The CDR3 loop is CASSQGVLAGGNEQFF.

V is TRBV7-2 and J is TRBJ2-5. CDR1 and CDR2 (germline): SGHTA, FQGNSA. The CDR3 has 13 residues. The chain's CDR3 is CASSLGYKETQYF.

The chain employs TRBV5-1 and TRBJ2-5; TCRdb's D call, TRBD1, is unchecked because there is no DNA. CDR1 is SGHRS and CDR2 is YFSETQ in the germline V gene. The CDR3 has 15 residues. This CDR3 is CASILSGQAQETQYF.

The chain combines TRBV6-5 with TRBJ1-5; no DNA is available, so the TRBD1 call from TCRdb remains unchecked. CDR1 is MNHEY, CDR2 SVGAGI, per germline. CDR3 length: 14 amino acids. CDR3 protein: CASSYLQGNQPQHF.

This chain connects TRBV12-3 or TRBV12-4 to TRBJ2-7; TCRdb returns TRBD2, unconfirmable since there is no DNA. This CDR3 is 13 amino acids long. CDR3 residues: CASKSGERHEQYF.

The genes are TRBV30 and TRBJ2-2. The CDR3 has 13 residues. The germline V gene encodes CDR1 GTSNPN and CDR2 SVGIG (reference sequence). CDR3 sequence: CAWSPGNTGELFF.

The chain joins TRBV29-1 to TRBJ2-2; as DNA is missing, the TRBD1 call by TCRdb cannot be tested. CDR1 and CDR2 (germline): SQVTM, ANQGSEA. The CDR3 totals 15 residues. The CDR3 sequence is CSVDGQGRNTGELFF.

The chain combines TRBV24-1 with TRBJ1-1. This CDR3 is 11 amino acids long. The germline gives CDR1 KGHDR, CDR2 SFDVKD. The CDR3 loop is CATSDFGEAFF.

This chain uses TRBV2 with TRBJ1-5; the D gene TCRdb calls, TRBD1, cannot be checked with no DNA. Germline-derived CDR1 and CDR2 are SNHLY and FYNNEI. The length of the CDR3 is 12 residues. This CDR3 reads CASRNRVQPQHF.

The chain combines TRBV6-2 or TRBV6-3 with TRBJ2-1; TCRdb reports TRBD2, a call that lacks DNA to check it against. The CDR3 is made up of 16 amino acids. Germline assignment: CDR1 MNHEY and CDR2 SVGEGT. The CDR3 sequence is CASSYGASGAYNEQFF.

The chain has TRBV19 and TRBJ2-7; TCRdb reports TRBD1, a call that lacks DNA to check it against. The CDR3 is 14 amino acids. CDR1 is LNHDA and CDR2 is SQIVND in the germline V gene (reference sequence). CDR3 protein: CASSGTGTSWEQYF.

The genes are TRBV11-2 and TRBJ2-2; TCRdb proposes TRBD1, but this gene call is untestable without DNA. Germline CDR1 and CDR2: SGHAT and FQNNGV. The CDR3 spans 17 residues. This CDR3 reads CASSLGGGSGRTGELFF.

This chain links TRBV7-2 with TRBJ2-7; TCRdb calls TRBD1, which cannot be checked without DNA. CDR3 length: 14 residues. Germline V gives CDR1 SGHTA, CDR2 FQGNSA. CDR3 amino acids: CASSLEGGTYEQYF.

The chain employs TRBV7-2 and TRBJ2-7; TCRdb designates TRBD2, a call that cannot be tested without DNA. The V gene's germline CDR1 is SGHTA and CDR2 FQGNSA. The CDR3 consists of 16 residues. The CDR3 region is CASSPLLAGEFHEQYF.